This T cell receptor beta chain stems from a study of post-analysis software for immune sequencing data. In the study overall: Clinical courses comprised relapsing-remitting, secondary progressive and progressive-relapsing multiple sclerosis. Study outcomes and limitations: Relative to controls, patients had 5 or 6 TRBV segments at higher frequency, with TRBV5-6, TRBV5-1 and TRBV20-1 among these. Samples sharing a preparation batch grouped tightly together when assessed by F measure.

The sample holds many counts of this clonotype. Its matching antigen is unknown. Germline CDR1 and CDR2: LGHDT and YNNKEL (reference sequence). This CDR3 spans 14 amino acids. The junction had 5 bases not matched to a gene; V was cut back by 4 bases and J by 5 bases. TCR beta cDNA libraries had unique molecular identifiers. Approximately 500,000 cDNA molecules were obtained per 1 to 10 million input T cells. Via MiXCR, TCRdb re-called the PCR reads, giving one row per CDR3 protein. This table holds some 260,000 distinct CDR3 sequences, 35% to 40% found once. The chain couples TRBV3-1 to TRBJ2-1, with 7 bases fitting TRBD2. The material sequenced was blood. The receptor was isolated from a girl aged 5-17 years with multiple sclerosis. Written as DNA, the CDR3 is TGTGCCAGCAGCCGACGCGGGAGAGACAATGAGCAGTTCTTC. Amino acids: CASSRRGRDNEQFF.